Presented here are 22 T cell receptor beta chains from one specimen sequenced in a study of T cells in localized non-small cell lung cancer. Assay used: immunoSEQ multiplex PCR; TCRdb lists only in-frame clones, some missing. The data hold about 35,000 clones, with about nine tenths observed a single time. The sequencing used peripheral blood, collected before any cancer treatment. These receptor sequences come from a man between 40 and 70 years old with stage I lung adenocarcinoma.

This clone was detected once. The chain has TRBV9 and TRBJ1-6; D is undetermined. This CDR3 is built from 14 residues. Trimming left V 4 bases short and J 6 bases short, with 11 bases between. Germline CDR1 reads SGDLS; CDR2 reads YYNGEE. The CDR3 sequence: CASSTQGINSPLHF. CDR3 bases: TGTGCCAGCAGCACTCAAGGGATTAATTCACCCCTCCACTTT. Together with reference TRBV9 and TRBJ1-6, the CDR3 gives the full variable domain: DSGVTQTPKHLITATGQRVTLRCSPRSGDLSVYWYQQSLDQGLQFLIQYYNGEERAKGNILERFSAQQFPDLHSELNLSSLELGDSALYFCASSTQGINSPLHFGNGTRLTVT.

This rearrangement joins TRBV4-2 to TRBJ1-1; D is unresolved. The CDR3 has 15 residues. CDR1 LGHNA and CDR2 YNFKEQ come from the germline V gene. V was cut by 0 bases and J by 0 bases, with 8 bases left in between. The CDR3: CASSQELVLNTEAFF. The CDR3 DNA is TGTGCCAGCAGCCAAGAATTAGTCTTGAACACTGAAGCTTTCTTT.

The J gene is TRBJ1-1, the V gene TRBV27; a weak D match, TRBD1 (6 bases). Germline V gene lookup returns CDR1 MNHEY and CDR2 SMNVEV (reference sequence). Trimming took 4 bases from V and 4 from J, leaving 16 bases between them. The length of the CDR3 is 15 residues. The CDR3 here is CASSSYRVTSTEAFF. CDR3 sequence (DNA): TGTGCCAGCAGTTCATACAGGGTTACGAGCACTGAAGCTTTCTTT.

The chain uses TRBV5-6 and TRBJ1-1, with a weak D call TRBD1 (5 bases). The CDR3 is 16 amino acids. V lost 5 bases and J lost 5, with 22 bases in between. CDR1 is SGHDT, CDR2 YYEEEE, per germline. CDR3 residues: CASSFRQGTGGTEAFF. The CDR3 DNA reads TGTGCCAGCAGTTTCCGCCAGGGCACAGGTGGGACTGAAGCTTTCTTT.

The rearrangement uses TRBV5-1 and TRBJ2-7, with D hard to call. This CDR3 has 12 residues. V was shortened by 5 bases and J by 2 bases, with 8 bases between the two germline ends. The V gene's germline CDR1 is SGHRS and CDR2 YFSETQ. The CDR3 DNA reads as TGCGCCAGCAGGGACGCGACCTACGAGCAGTACTTC. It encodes CASRDATYEQYF.

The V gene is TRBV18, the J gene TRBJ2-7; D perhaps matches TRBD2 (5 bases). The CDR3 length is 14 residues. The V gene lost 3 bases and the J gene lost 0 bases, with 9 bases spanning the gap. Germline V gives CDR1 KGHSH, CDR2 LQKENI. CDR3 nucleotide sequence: TGTGCCAGCTCACCTAGGGAGAGCTCCTACGAGCAGTACTTC. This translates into CASSPRESSYEQYF.

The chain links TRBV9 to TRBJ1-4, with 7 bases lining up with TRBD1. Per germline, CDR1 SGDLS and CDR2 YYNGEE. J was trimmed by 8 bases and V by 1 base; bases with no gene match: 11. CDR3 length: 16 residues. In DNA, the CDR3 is TGTGCCAGCAGCGTATCAACACAGGGGACGGGGGAAAAACTGTTTTTT. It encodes CASSVSTQGTGEKLFF.

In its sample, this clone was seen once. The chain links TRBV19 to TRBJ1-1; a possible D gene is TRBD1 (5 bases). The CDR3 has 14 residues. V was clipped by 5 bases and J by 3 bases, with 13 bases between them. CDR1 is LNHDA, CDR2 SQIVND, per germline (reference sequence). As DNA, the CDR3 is TGTGCCAGTAGTCCGTATGGACACCACACTGAAGCTTTCTTT. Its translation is CASSPYGHHTEAFF.

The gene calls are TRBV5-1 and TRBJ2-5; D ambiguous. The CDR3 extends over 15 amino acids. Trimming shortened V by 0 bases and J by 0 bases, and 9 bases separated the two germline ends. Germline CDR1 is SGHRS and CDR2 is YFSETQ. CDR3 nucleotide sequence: TGCGCCAGCAGCTTGGGTAGCAGTAACCAAGAGACCCAGTACTTC. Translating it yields CASSLGSSNQETQYF.

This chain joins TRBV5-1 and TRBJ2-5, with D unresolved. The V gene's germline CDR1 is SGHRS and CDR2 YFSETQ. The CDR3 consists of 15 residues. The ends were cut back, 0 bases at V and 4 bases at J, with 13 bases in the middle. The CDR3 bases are TGCGCCAGCAGCTTGGCAATGTCGGCCGGAGAGACCCAGTACTTC. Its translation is CASSLAMSAGETQYF.

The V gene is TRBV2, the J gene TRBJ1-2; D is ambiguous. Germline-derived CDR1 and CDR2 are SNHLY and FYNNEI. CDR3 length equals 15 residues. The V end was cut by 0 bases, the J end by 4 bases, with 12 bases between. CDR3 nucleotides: TGTGCCAGCAGTGAAGCGGTGACGGGCGTCTATGGCTACACCTTC. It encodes CASSEAVTGVYGYTF.

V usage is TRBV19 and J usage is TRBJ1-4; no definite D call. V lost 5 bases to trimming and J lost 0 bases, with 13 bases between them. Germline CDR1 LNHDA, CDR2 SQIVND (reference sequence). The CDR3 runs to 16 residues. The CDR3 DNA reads TGTGCCAGTAGTTTGGAGACGGGTGCAACTAATGAAAAACTGTTTTTT. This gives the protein CASSLETGATNEKLFF.

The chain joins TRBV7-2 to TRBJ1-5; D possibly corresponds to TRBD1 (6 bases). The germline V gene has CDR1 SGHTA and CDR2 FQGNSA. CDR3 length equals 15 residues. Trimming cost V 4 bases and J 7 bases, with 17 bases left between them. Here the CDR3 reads CASSSRGGAGQPQHF. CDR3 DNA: TGTGCCAGCAGCTCCCGGGGGGGGGCCGGGCAGCCCCAGCATTTT.

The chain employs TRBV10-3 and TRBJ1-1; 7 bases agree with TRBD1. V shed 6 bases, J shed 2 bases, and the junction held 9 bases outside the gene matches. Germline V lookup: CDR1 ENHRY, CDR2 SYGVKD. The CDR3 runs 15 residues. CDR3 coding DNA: TGTGCCATCAGCCGGGACAGCGTGATTAACACTGAAGCTTTCTTT. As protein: CAISRDSVINTEAFF.

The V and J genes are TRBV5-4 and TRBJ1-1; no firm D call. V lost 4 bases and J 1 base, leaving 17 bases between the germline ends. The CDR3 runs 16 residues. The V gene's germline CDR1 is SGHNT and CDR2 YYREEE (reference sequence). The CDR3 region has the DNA TGTGCCAGCAGCGCGACCGTCACAACGTCGAACACTGAAGCTTTCTTT. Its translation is CASSATVTTSNTEAFF.

The CDR3 nucleotides are TGTGCCAGTAGCCCGACAGTGAACACTGAAGCTTTCTTT. This sequence encodes CASSPTVNTEAFF. V gene TRBV19 combines with J gene TRBJ1-1; D is perhaps TRBD1 (5 bases). This CDR3 is 13 amino acids long. The V end lost 6 bases, the J end lost 0 bases, and 8 bases lay between the germline ends. CDR1 and CDR2 (germline): LNHDA, SQIVND (reference sequence).

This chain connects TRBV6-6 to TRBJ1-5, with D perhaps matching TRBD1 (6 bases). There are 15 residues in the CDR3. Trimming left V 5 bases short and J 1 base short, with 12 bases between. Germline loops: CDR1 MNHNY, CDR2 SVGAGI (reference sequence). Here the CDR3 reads CASSTSRGSNQPQHF. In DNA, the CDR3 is TGTGCCAGCAGTACCTCGAGGGGGAGCAATCAGCCCCAGCATTTT.

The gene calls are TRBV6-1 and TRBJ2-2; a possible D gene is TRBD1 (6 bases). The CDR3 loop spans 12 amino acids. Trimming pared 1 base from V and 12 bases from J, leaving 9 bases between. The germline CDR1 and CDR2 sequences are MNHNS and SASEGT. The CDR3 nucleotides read TGTGCCAGCAGTGAAGACAGGGAAAAGCTGTTTTTT. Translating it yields CASSEDREKLFF.

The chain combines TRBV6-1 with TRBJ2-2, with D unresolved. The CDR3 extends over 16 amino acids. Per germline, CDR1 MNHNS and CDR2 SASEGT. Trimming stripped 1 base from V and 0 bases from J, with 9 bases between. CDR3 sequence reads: CASSEGWPPNTGELFF. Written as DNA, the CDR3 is TGTGCCAGCAGTGAAGGTTGGCCCCCGAACACCGGGGAGCTGTTTTTT.

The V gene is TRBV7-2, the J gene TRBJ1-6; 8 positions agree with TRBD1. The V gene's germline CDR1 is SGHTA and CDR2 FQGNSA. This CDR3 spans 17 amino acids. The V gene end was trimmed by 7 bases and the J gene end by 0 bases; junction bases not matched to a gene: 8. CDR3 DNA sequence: TGTGCCAGCACTCAGGGGGCCGGACGCTCCTATAATTCACCCCTCCACTTT. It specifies CASTQGAGRSYNSPLHF.

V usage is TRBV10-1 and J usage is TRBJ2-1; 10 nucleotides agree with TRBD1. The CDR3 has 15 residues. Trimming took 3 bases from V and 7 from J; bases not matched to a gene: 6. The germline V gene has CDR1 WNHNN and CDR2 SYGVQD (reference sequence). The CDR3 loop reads CASSEGGQGLNEQFF. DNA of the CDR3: TGCGCCAGCAGTGAAGGGGGACAGGGGCTGAATGAGCAGTTCTTC.

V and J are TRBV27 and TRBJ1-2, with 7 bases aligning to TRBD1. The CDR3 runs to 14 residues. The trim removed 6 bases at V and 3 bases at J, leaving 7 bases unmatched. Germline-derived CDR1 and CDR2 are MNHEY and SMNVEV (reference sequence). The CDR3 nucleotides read TGTGCCAGCAGCCGAACAGGGGATTACTATGGCTACACCTTC. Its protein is CASSRTGDYYGYTF.